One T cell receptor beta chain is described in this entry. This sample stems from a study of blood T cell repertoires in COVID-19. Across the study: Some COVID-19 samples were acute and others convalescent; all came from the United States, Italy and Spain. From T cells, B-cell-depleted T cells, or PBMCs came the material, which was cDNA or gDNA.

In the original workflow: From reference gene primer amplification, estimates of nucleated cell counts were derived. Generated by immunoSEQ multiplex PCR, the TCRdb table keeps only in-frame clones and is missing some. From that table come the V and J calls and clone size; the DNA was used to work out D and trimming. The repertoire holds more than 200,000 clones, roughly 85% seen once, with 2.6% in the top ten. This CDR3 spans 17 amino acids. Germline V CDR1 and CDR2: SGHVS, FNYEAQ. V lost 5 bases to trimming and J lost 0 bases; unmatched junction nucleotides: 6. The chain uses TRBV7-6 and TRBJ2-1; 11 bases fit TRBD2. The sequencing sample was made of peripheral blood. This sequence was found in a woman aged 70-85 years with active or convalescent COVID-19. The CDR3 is CASSPGLAGPSYNEQFF. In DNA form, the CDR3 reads TGTGCCAGCAGCCCCGGACTAGCGGGCCCCTCCTACAATGAGCAGTTCTTC.